The 10 T cell receptor beta chains below come from one sample, sequenced in a study of T cell responses to AZD1222 COVID-19 vaccine. Repertoires were generated with immunoSEQ multiplex PCR, while TCRdb's copy carries only in-frame clones and drops some. This sample has about 150,000 clones; roughly nine tenths occur once, and the top ten carry 6.9%. Specimen: peripheral blood, collected on day 0 of AZD1222 vaccination. The receptors were gathered from an adult in good health.

The chain combines TRBV7-3 with TRBJ2-1, with D maybe TRBD2 (7 bases). The CDR3 has 17 residues. V was trimmed by 0 bases and J by 6 bases, leaving 18 bases between them. Germline values: CDR1 SGHTA, CDR2 FQGTGA. CDR3 sequence (DNA): TGTGCCAGCAGCTTAACCGTCCGGGGGGCCCCAGGCAATGAGCAGTTCTTC. This translates into CASSLTVRGAPGNEQFF.

The genes are TRBV14 and TRBJ1-2, with D unresolved. The V and J ends lost 0 bases and 5 bases respectively, with 10 bases between them. This CDR3 region has 14 residues. From germline, CDR1 is SGHDN and CDR2 FVKESK. The DNA for the CDR3 is TGTGCCAGCAGCCAAGAACCAGAATTTTATGGCTACACCTTC. Amino acid sequence: CASSQEPEFYGYTF.

This chain uses TRBV7-2 with TRBJ2-3; weak D call: TRBD2 (6 bases). Germline lookup yields CDR1 SGHTA and CDR2 FQGNSA. V shed 1 base and J shed 4 bases, with 18 bases lying between them. The CDR3 loop spans 17 amino acids. This CDR3 is CASSLGVTRLHADTQYF. CDR3 bases: TGTGCCAGCAGCTTAGGAGTGACTAGATTACACGCAGATACGCAGTATTTT.

This clone was counted once. The same CDR3 arises from other DNA sequences in this sample as well. The V gene is TRBV7-3, the J gene TRBJ2-5, with a weak D call TRBD2 (5 bases). Trimming stripped 5 bases from V and 3 bases from J, with 10 bases between. The CDR3 totals 13 residues. Germline V gives CDR1 SGHTA, CDR2 FQGTGA. CDR3 sequence (DNA): TGTGCCAGCAGCCCGAGGCGGGAAGAGACCCAGTACTTC. Protein sequence: CASSPRREETQYF.

This rearrangement joins TRBV29-1 to TRBJ2-5, with 8 bases aligning to TRBD1. The CDR3 contains 19 residues. Per germline, CDR1 SQVTM and CDR2 ANQGSEA. J gave up 7 bases and V 2 bases, and 24 bases lay outside the gene matches. This CDR3 reads CSVEHPLGQGQDRGGTQYF. DNA of the CDR3: TGCAGCGTTGAACACCCCCTCGGACAGGGTCAAGATCGTGGAGGGACCCAGTACTTC.

The rearrangement links TRBV15 to TRBJ1-1; a weak D match, TRBD1 (5 bases). With 2 bases removed from V and 0 bases from J, the gap between germline ends came to 13 bases. CDR1 is LNHNV, CDR2 YYDKDF, per germline (reference sequence). The CDR3 runs to 16 residues. CDR3 bases: TGTGCCACCAGCAGACAGGGACCTCTCCTGAACACTGAAGCTTTCTTT. Translation: CATSRQGPLLNTEAFF. Complete variable domain (other parts from reference TRBV15 and TRBJ1-1): DAMVIQNPRYQVTQFGKPVTLSCSQTLNHNVMYWYQQKSSQAPKLLFHYYDKDFNNEADTPDNFQSRRPNTSFCFLDIRSPGLGDTAMYLCATSRQGPLLNTEAFFGQGTRLTVV.

The chain has TRBV14 and TRBJ2-5; 12 bases match TRBD1. The CDR3 totals 18 residues. The V gene end was trimmed by 1 base and the J gene end by 5 bases; junction bases not matched to a gene: 11. The germline V gene has CDR1 SGHDN and CDR2 FVKESK. The CDR3 loop is CASSQAFPSGQGAETQYF. DNA of the CDR3: TGTGCCAGCAGCCAAGCATTTCCCTCGGGACAGGGGGCCGAGACCCAGTACTTC.

The chain has TRBV15 and TRBJ2-7; TRBD1 matches at 7 bases. There are 16 residues in the CDR3. V shed 0 bases, J shed 3 bases, and the junction held 8 bases outside the gene matches. The germline CDR1 and CDR2 sequences are LNHNV and YYDKDF (reference sequence). The CDR3 loop reads CATSREMGQGDYEQYV. The CDR3, as DNA: TGTGCCACCAGCAGAGAGATGGGCCAGGGGGACTACGAGCAGTACGTC.

The chain combines TRBV5-1 with TRBJ1-6; TRBD1 is a possible D gene (5 bases). The CDR3 is 14 residues long. Germline loops: CDR1 SGHRS, CDR2 YFSETQ. V lost 0 bases and J 11 bases, leaving 12 bases between the germline ends. Here the CDR3 DNA reads TGCGCCAGCAGCTTGGGGCAGGGAAGGACACCCCTCCACTTT. Protein: CASSLGQGRTPLHF.

The chain has TRBV7-9 and TRBJ2-3; 11 bases are shared with TRBD2. This CDR3 is built from 15 residues. CDR1 SEHNR and CDR2 FQNEAQ come from the germline V gene (reference sequence). The ends lost 5 bases at V and 10 bases at J; junction bases unmatched: 11. This chain's CDR3 is CASSPGLAGGQSQYF. The CDR3 nucleotides read TGTGCCAGCAGCCCGGGGCTAGCGGGAGGACAGTCGCAGTATTTT.